This T cell receptor beta chain was captured in a study of cytomegalovirus exposure and HLA in healthy donors. Study conclusions and caveats: The tendency of first-cohort TCR clusters to co-occur in the 130 or so validation repertoires was identified by a subsequent analysis. The study designated around 150 TCR beta chains cytomegalovirus-associated.

Produced via immunoSEQ multiplex PCR; TCRdb's table is partial and in-frame only. The sample records over 65,000 clones, roughly 92% being singletons. As regards this clone: What it recognizes is unknown.

The sequence was obtained from a young woman in good health and CMV-seropositive. The specimen sequenced was PBMCs.

CDR3 in DNA: TGTGCCAGCAGCTTCTTGGGGGAGCGGGGGGCCTACGAGCAGTACTTC. Its translation is CASSFLGERGAYEQYF. The chain carries TRBV7-2 and TRBJ2-7; 9 bases match TRBD2. The CDR3 is 16 amino acids. V lost 3 bases to trimming and J lost 2 bases; unmatched junction nucleotides: 8. Germline V lookup: CDR1 SGHTA, CDR2 FQGNSA.